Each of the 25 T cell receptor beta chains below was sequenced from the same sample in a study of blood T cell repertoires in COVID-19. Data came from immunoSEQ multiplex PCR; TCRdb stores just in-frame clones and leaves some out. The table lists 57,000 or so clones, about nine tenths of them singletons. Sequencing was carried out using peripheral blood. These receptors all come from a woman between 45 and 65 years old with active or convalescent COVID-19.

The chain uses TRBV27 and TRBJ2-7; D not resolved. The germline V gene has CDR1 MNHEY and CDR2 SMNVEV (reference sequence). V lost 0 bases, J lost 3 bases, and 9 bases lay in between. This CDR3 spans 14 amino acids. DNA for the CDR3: TGTGCCAGCAGTTTATCGATGGAGCTCTACGAGCAGTACTTC. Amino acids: CASSLSMELYEQYF.

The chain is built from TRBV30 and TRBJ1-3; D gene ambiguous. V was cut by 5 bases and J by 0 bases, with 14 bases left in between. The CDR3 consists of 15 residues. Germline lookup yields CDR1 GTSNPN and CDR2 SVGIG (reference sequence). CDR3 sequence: CAWSYSRGSGNTIYF. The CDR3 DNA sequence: TGTGCCTGGTCTTATTCGCGGGGCTCTGGAAACACCATATATTTT.

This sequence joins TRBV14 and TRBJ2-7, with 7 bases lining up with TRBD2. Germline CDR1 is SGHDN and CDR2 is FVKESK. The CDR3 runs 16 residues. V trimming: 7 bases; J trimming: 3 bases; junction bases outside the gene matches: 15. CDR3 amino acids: CASNRGGSISSYEQYF. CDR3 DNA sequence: TGTGCCAGCAACCGGGGCGGGAGCATATCTAGCTACGAGCAGTACTTC. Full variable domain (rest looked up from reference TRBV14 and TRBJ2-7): EAGVTQFPSHSVIEKGQTVTLRCDPISGHDNLYWYRRVMGKEIKFLLHFVKESKQDESGMPNNRFLAERTGGTYSTLKVQPAELEDSGVYFCASNRGGSISSYEQYFGPGTRLTVT.

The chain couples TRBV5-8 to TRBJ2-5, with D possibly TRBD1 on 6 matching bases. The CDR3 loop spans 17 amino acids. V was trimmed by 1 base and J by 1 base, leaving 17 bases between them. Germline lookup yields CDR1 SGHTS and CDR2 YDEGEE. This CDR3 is CASSLISGRTVQETQYF. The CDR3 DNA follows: TGTGCCAGCAGCTTGATCTCTGGTCGGACAGTCCAAGAGACCCAGTACTTC.

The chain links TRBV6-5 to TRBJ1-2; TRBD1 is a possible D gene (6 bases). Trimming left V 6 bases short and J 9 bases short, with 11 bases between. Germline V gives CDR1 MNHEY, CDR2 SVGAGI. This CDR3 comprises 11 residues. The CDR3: CASSQGTSYTF. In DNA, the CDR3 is TGTGCCAGCAGCCAGGGGACGAGCTACACCTTC.

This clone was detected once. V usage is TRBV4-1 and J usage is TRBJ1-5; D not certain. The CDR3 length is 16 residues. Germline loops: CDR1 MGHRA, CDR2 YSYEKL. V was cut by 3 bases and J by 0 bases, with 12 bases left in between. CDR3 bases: TGCGCCAGCAGCCATACCGTAGTGGTTAGCAATCAGCCCCAGCATTTT. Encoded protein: CASSHTVVVSNQPQHF.

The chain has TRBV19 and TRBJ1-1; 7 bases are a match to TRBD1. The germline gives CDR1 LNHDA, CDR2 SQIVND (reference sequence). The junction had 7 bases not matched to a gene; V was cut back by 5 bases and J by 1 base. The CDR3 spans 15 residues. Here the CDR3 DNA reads TGTGCCAGTAGTCGACAGGGACTTGAGAACACTGAAGCTTTCTTT. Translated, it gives CASSRQGLENTEAFF.

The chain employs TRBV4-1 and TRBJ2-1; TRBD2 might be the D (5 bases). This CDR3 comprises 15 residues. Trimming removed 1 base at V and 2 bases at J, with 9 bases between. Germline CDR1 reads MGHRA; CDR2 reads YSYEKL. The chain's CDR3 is CASSQVSGAYNEQFF. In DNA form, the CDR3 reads TGCGCCAGCAGCCAAGTATCCGGGGCCTACAATGAGCAGTTCTTC.

The CDR3 DNA follows: TGCGCCAGCAGCTTAAGTCGGCAGGGGGCTTTGGACGAGCAGTACTTC. It translates to CASSLSRQGALDEQYF. The V and J genes are TRBV5-1 and TRBJ2-7, with TRBD1 matching 8 bases. The CDR3 length is 16 residues. Germline V gives CDR1 SGHRS, CDR2 YFSETQ. Losses at the gene ends were 2 bases for V and 5 bases for J; bases not matched to a gene: 12.

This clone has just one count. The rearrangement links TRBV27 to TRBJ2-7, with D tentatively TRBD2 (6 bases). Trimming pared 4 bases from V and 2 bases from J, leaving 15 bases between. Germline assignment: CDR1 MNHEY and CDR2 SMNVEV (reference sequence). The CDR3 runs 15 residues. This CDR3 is CASSSGWGGTYEQYF. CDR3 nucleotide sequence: TGTGCCAGCAGTTCAGGGTGGGGCGGGACCTACGAGCAGTACTTC.

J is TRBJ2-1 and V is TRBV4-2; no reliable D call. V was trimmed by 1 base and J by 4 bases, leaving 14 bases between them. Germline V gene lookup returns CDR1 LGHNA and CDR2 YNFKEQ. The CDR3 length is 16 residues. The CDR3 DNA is TGTGCCAGCAGCCAAGTATCATCTACCGTTTACAATGAGCAGTTCTTC. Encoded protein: CASSQVSSTVYNEQFF.

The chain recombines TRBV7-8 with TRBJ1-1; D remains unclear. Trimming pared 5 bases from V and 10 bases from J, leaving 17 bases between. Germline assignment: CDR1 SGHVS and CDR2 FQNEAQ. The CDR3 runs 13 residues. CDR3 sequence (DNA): TGTGCCAGCAGCCCCGGGGAGCGGTCGGGAGCTTTCTTT. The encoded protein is CASSPGERSGAFF.

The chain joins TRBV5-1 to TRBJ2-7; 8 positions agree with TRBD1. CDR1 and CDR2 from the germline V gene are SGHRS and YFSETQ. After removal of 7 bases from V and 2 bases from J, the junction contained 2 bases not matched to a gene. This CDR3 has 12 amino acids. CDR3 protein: CASGTGTYEQYF. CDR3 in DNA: TGCGCCAGCGGGACAGGTACCTACGAGCAGTACTTC. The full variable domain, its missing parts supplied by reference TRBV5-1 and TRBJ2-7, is KAGVTQTPRYLIKTRGQQVTLSCSPISGHRSVSWYQQTPGQGLQFLFEYFSETQRNKGNFPGRFSGRQFSNSRSEMNVSTLELGDSALYLCASGTGTYEQYFGPGTRLTVT.

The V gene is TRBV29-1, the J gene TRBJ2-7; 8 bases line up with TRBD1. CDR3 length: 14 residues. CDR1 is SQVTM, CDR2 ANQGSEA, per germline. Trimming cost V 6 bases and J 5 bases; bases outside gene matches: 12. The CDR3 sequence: CSVLQGGWDHEQYF. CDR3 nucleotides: TGCAGCGTGTTACAGGGGGGCTGGGACCACGAGCAGTACTTC.

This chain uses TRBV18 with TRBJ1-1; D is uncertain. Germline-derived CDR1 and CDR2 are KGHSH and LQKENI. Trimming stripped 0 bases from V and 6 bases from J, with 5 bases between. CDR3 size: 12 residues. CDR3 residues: CASSPPGAEAFF. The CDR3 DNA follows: TGTGCCAGCTCACCACCCGGGGCTGAAGCTTTCTTT.

The CDR3 sequence: CASSITETYEQYF. The DNA of the CDR3 is TGTGCCAGTAGTATTACAGAAACCTACGAGCAGTACTTC. V usage is TRBV19 and J usage is TRBJ2-7; D is unresolved. The CDR3 contains 13 residues. Germline CDR1 reads LNHDA; CDR2 reads SQIVND (reference sequence). V lost 3 bases to trimming and J lost 2 bases, with 8 bases between them.

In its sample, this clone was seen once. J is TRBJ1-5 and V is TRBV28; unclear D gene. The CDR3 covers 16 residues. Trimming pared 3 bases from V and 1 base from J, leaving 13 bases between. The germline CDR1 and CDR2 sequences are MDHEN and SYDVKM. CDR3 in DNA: TGTGCCAGCAGTTTGTATCGCGGTATCAGCAATCAGCCCCAGCATTTT. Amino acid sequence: CASSLYRGISNQPQHF.

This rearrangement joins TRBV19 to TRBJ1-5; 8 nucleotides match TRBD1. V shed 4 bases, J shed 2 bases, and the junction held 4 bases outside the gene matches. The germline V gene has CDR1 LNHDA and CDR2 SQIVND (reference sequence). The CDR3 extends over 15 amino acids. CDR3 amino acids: CASSTPGQGNQPQHF. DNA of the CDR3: TGTGCCAGTAGTACGCCGGGACAGGGCAATCAGCCCCAGCATTTT.

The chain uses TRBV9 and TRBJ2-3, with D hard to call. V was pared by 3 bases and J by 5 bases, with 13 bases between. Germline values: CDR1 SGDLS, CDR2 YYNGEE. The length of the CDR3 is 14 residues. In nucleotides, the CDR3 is TGTGCCAGCAGCGCCCCACAACCAGGAGATACGCAGTATTTT. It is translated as CASSAPQPGDTQYF.

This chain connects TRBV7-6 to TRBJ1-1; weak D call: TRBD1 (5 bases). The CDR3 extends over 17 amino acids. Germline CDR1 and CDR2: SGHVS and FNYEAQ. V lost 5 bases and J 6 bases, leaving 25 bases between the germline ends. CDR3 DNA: TGTGCCAGCAGCACCCCCCAGGACAATCCCAATAACCCTGAAGCTTTCTTT. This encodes CASSTPQDNPNNPEAFF.

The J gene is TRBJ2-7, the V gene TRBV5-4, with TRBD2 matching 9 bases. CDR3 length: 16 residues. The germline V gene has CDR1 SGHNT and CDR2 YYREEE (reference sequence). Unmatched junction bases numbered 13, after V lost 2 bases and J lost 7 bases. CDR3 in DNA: TGTGCCAGCAGCTTTTTCATAGGCGGGAGGGAGGGTGAGCAGTACTTC. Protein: CASSFFIGGREGEQYF.

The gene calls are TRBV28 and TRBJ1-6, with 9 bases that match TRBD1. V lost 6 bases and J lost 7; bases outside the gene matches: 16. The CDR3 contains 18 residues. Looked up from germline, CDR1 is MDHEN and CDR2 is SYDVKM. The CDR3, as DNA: TGTGCCAGCAGACTGACAGGGGGGGTACGGGGTATAAATTCACCCCTCCACTTT. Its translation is CASRLTGGVRGINSPLHF.

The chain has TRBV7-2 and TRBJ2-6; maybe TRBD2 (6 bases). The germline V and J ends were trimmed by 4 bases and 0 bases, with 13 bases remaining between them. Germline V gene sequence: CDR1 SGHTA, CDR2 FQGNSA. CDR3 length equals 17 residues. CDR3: CASSSGLLVSGANVLTF. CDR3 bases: TGTGCCAGCAGCTCGGGACTTCTCGTCTCTGGGGCCAACGTCCTGACTTTC.

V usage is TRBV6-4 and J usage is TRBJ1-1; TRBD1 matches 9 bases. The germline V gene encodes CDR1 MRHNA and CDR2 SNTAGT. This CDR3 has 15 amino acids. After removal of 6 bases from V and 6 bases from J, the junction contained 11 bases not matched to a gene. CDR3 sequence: CASRPGQGSGSEAFF. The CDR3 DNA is TGTGCCAGCAGACCGGGACAGGGTTCGGGGTCTGAAGCTTTCTTT.

The CDR3 sequence is CASSRTREGEQFF. The CDR3, as DNA: TGTGCCAGCAGCCGGACTAGGGAGGGTGAGCAGTTCTTC. This chain links TRBV12-3 or TRBV12-4 with TRBJ2-1, with TRBD2 matching 7 bases. This CDR3 has 13 amino acids. After removal of 6 bases from V and 9 bases from J, the junction contained 8 bases not matched to a gene.